The entry below gives a single T cell receptor (beta chain) sequence along with its context. This clonotype appeared a few times. The specificity of this receptor is unknown. No quality values exist for individual bases; no much larger clone is one base distant. The sample originates from a study of identical twins (TCRdb year 2016). General notes on the study: TCR alpha and beta repertoires from monozygotic twins, unrelated adults of various ages and cord blood were deep-sequenced to test whether fetal clonotypes persist. To rule out contamination, replicate twin experiments were performed at different times with different library preparation protocols.

Overall study results and their limits: Because the same donors could not be followed over many years, conclusions were based on cross-sectional statistical analysis. Excess twin sharing in beta out-of-frame sequences was weaker because fewer shared sequences lowered the signal-to-noise ratio. Abundant cord blood beta clonotypes carried fewer insertions; young adult naive repertoires showed a weaker similar trend, while memory repertoires showed none. Invariant T cells such as MAIT and iNKT could partly confound zero-insertion analyses, though diverse VJ usage argued against this for most clonotypes. Compared with coincidental sharing between unrelated individuals, out-of-frame TCR alpha sequences shared between twins showed an excess of sequences with low generation probability. In monozygotic twins, out-of-frame TCR alpha sharing was systematically underestimated by recombination models, although the models agreed with sharing between unrelated individuals.

All donors were healthy Caucasians. Three pairs of female monozygotic twins, all aged about 18 to 30 years, made up the twin cohort. Positive isolation kits from Invitrogen were used to isolate CD4+ and CD8+ T cell populations. The CDR3 runs 19 amino acids, cysteine and phenylalanine included. Only CDR3 DNA is held: 57 bases, read in frame from base 1. Trimming accounts for 3 bases at V and 4 bases at J, while the number of junction bases matched to no gene is 11. CDR1 and CDR2 (MDHEN, SYDVKM) derive from the germline V gene. The method was 5' RACE. The sequencer listed for this sample is Illumina HiSeq 2000. A universal primer binding site was added through template switching, and the final cDNA carried a unique molecular identifier so that TCR cDNA molecules could be counted accurately. Specific primers in the conserved constant-segment region were used to synthesize first-strand cDNA for TCR alpha and beta chains. To control for contamination, every cDNA library carried two barcodes: a SMART-Mk sample barcode plus Illumina barcodes. Two successive PCR steps introduced TruSeq adapter sequences along with Illumina sample barcodes. The TCR alpha and beta cDNA libraries were sequenced on the Illumina HiSeq platform using custom primers. The source study handled its data this way. Raw reads were processed with MiGEC to extract unique molecular identifiers, and MiXCR was used to determine CDR3 positions. Recombination models were inferred per individual with the repgenHMM and IGoR tools using an EM algorithm. The tcR package in R was used for shared clonotype analysis, with sharing normalized by the product of cloneset sizes. To study raw recombination free of thymic and clonal selection effects, out-of-frame nonproductive sequences were analyzed. In TCRdb, the public reads were trimmed at Q25 with fastp and aligned with MiXCR, with productive beta chains retained. Every distinct CDR3 protein forms one entry, paired with its most common genes and DNA. The V and J calls shown here were made by TCRdb, not taken from the authors' results. This sample holds about 500,000 distinct CDR3 sequences; approximately 15% were observed only once. The ten largest account for approximately 0.9% of the sample.

This sample also belongs to another study, concerning yellow fever vaccine responses in identical twins. The second publication reports: According to the authors, the vaccine-induced T cell response in identical twins seemed to be partly convergent and partly specific to each individual. Focusing on identical twins, the study followed the T cell clones that responded to the vaccine, and did so with precision.

The chain employs TRBV28 and TRBJ2-1; 14 bases in the junction line up with TRBD2. This TCR was sampled from a woman aged 18-35 years in good health. Sequenced material: CD4+ T cells sorted from blood. The DNA sequence follows: TGTGCCAGCAGTTTCCCCCTGGGACTAGCGGGAGAAGCGTACAATGAGCAGTTCTTC. Protein translation: CASSFPLGLAGEAYNEQFF. Supplemented by the reference TRBV28 and TRBJ2-1 proteins around the CDR3, the complete variable domain is DVKVTQSSRYLVKRTGEKVFLECVQDMDHENMFWYRQDPGLGLRLIYFSYDVKMKEKGDIPEGYSVSREKKERFSLILESASTNQTSMYLCASSFPLGLAGEAYNEQFFGPGTRLTVL.